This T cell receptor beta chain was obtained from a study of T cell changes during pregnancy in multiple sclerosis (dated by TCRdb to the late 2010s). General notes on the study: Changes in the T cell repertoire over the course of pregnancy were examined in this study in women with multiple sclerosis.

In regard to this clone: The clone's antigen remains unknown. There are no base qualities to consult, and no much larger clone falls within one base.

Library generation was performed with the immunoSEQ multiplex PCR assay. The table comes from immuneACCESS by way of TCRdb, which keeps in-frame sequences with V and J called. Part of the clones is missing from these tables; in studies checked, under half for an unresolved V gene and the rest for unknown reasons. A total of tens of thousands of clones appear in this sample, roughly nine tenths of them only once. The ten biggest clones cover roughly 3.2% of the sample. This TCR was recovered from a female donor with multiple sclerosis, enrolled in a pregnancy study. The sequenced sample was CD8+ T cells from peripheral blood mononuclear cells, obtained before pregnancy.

The DNA is TGTGCCAGCAGCCCAGAGACAGGGGTGGGTGGCTACACCTTC. Its coded protein is CASSPETGVGGYTF. Here the chain combines TRBV7-6 and TRBJ1-2; 8 of the junction bases match TRBD1. From the germline V gene, CDR1 is SGHVS and CDR2 is FNYEAQ. Trimming leaves V shorter by 5 bases and J shorter by 7 bases, with the junction holding 9 bases beyond the gene matches. The CDR3 holds 14 amino acids from the cysteine to the phenylalanine. This entry keeps only the CDR3 DNA: 42 bases, framed from base 1.